A single sample is the source of the 14 T cell receptor beta chains below, sequenced in a study of OX40 agonist ivuxolimab in advanced cancers. The assay was immunoSEQ multiplex PCR, and TCRdb's table has in-frame clones only and misses some. The sample lists tens of thousands of clones; about 80% were seen once. This sample comprised CD4+ or CD8+ T cells sorted from blood, obtained in a trial of the OX40 agonist ivuxolimab. Source of these receptors: an adult with an advanced solid tumor such as melanoma, head and neck, liver or kidney cancer.

The J gene is TRBJ1-2, the V gene TRBV18; perhaps TRBD1 as D (6 bases). With 8 bases removed from V and 7 bases from J, the gap between germline ends came to 20 bases. The CDR3 extends over 14 amino acids. Germline CDR1 is KGHSH and CDR2 is LQKENI. CDR3 amino acids: CASRRTEQGSGYTF. DNA of the CDR3: TGTGCCAGCCGACGGACCGAACAGGGAAGTGGCTACACCTTC.

The chain is built from TRBV28 and TRBJ2-5; 8 bases agree with TRBD2. The CDR3 spans 15 residues. The V gene's germline CDR1 is MDHEN and CDR2 SYDVKM. V lost 3 bases to trimming and J lost 4 bases; unmatched junction nucleotides: 7. The CDR3 region has the DNA TGTGCCAGCAGTTTTGGGAGGGCGGGGGGAGAGACCCAGTACTTC. This sequence encodes CASSFGRAGGETQYF.

The chain has TRBV5-6 and TRBJ1-1, with D possibly being TRBD1 (6 bases). CDR1 and CDR2 (germline): SGHDT, YYEEEE. Trimming took 0 bases from V and 0 from J, leaving 15 bases between them. The CDR3 covers 17 residues. DNA for the CDR3: TGTGCCAGCAGCTTGGCAGGGGCGGACAGAATGAACACTGAAGCTTTCTTT. This codes for CASSLAGADRMNTEAFF. The variable domain in full, completed from reference TRBV5-6 and TRBJ1-1, reads DAGVTQSPTHLIKTRGQQVTLRCSPKSGHDTVSWYQQALGQGPQFIFQYYEEEERQRGNFPDRFSGHQFPNYSSELNVNALLLGDSALYLCASSLAGADRMNTEAFFGQGTRLTVV.

The gene calls are TRBV4-2 and TRBJ1-2; 12 bases match TRBD1. V dropped 0 bases and J dropped 8; count of bases not matched to a gene: 7. In germline, CDR1 is LGHNA, CDR2 YNFKEQ. CDR3 length: 16 amino acids. The CDR3 DNA reads TGTGCCAGCAGCCAAGAGTCCGGGACAGGGGGCGCGGGCTACACCTTC. Amino acid sequence: CASSQESGTGGAGYTF.

V and J are TRBV9 and TRBJ1-5, with D maybe TRBD1 (6 bases). Looked up from germline, CDR1 is SGDLS and CDR2 is YYNGEE. CDR3 length: 12 residues. Here the CDR3 reads CASGQSNQPQHF. For the CDR3, the DNA is TGTGCAAGCGGACAGTCCAATCAGCCCCAGCATTTT.

This chain links TRBV21-1 with TRBJ1-2. TRBV21-1 is annotated as a pseudogene. CDR3 length: 12 amino acids. The CDR3 is CASSKGRDGYTF. CDR3 nucleotides: TGTGCCAGCAGCAAGGGGCGGGATGGCTACACCTTC.

CDR3 nucleotides: TGTGCCAGCAGTTCATTAATTACCGGGGCCAACGTCCTGACTTTC. Amino acid sequence: CASSSLITGANVLTF. The chain joins TRBV28 to TRBJ2-6; D gene uncertain. Between the trimmed V and J ends, which lost 4 bases and 4 bases, there was a span of 11 bases. The CDR3 consists of 15 residues. Per the germline V gene, CDR1 is MDHEN and CDR2 is SYDVKM.

The CDR3 nucleotides are TGTGCCAGCAGCCCCCTTGTGGGAGGGCCCAATGAGCAGTTCTTC. Its protein is CASSPLVGGPNEQFF. The chain joins TRBV6-1 to TRBJ2-1, with TRBD2 matching 7 bases. CDR1 and CDR2 (germline): MNHNS, SASEGT. CDR3 length: 15 amino acids. Germline trimming cut 6 bases from V and 6 bases from J; bases unmatched to any gene: 11.

A word on this clone: This same CDR3 is encoded by further DNA sequences in the sample. J is TRBJ2-1 and V is TRBV27; D not resolved. V lost 3 bases, J lost 4 bases, and 1 base lay in between. The CDR3 extends over 11 amino acids. Germline V gene data show CDR1 as MNHEY and CDR2 as SMNVEV (reference sequence). The CDR3 nucleotides read TGTGCCAGCAGTTTGTACAATGAGCAGTTCTTC. Translated: CASSLYNEQFF.

The chain is built from TRBV28 and TRBJ2-7, with D unresolved. The CDR3 sequence is 14 residues long. V was clipped by 1 base and J by 6 bases, with 13 bases between them. The V gene's germline CDR1 is MDHEN and CDR2 SYDVKM. In DNA form, the CDR3 reads TGTGCCAGCAGTTTATTCGGCAGGCGGAGCGAGCAGTACGTC. It codes for CASSLFGRRSEQYV.

On this clone itself: Other DNA sequences from this sample encode an identical CDR3 as well. The chain joins TRBV14 to TRBJ2-3; D uncertain. The V and J ends lost 1 base and 2 bases respectively, with 7 bases between them. The CDR3 totals 14 residues. Germline loops: CDR1 SGHDN, CDR2 FVKESK. The CDR3 sequence is CASSQVGSTDTQYF. The CDR3 DNA sequence: TGTGCCAGCAGCCAAGTCGGATCCACAGATACGCAGTATTTT.

This chain joins TRBV6-4 and TRBJ2-7, with 7 bases lining up with TRBD1. J gave up 0 bases and V 2 bases, and 7 bases lay outside the gene matches. There are 16 residues in the CDR3. CDR1 and CDR2 from the germline V gene are MRHNA and SNTAGT. CDR3 bases: TGTGCCAGCAGTGACGGGACAGAGCATAACTCCTACGAGCAGTACGTC. This translates into CASSDGTEHNSYEQYV.

This clone was found once. The gene calls are TRBV28 and TRBJ2-7; 9 bases line up with TRBD1. Germline-derived CDR1 and CDR2 are MDHEN and SYDVKM. V was clipped by 4 bases and J by 1 base; unmatched bases: 5. The CDR3 is made up of 15 amino acids. The CDR3 loop is CASSSTGTGSYEQYF. CDR3 nucleotides: TGTGCCAGCAGTTCCACCGGGACAGGGTCCTACGAGCAGTACTTC.

The chain combines TRBV4-1 with TRBJ1-5; the D gene is possibly TRBD1 (5 bases). V was trimmed by 4 bases and J by 1 base, leaving 11 bases between them. The CDR3 contains 15 residues. Looked up from germline, CDR1 is MGHRA and CDR2 is YSYEKL. The CDR3 bases are TGCGCCAGCAGCCCCCCAGGGATGAGCAATCAGCCCCAGCATTTT. Amino acids: CASSPPGMSNQPQHF.